The 11 T cell receptor beta chains given below trace back to one sample, sequenced in a study of cytomegalovirus exposure and HLA in healthy donors. The PCR was carried out with 60 Vbeta primers and 13 Jbeta primers. The repertoire was sequenced with immunoSEQ multiplex PCR; TCRdb's copy has only in-frame clones and lacks some. Here the sample spans 90,000 to 110,000 clones, around 73% being singletons. The sequencing input was PBMCs. The receptors here all came from a man aged 35-49 years in good health and CMV-seronegative.

The chain couples TRBV7-2 to TRBJ1-5, with D possibly being TRBD1 (5 bases). V was pared by 2 bases and J by 1 base, with 9 bases between. In germline, CDR1 is SGHTA, CDR2 FQGNSA. This CDR3 has 15 amino acids. The CDR3 is CASSLQGGSNQPQHF. The CDR3 DNA is TGTGCCAGCAGCTTACAGGGAGGAAGCAATCAGCCCCAGCATTTT.

The V and J genes are TRBV19 and TRBJ1-4; possibly TRBD1 for D (6 bases). This CDR3 has 13 amino acids. Trimming stripped 9 bases from V and 8 bases from J, with 16 bases between. Germline V gives CDR1 LNHDA, CDR2 SQIVND (reference sequence). The CDR3 bases are TGTGCCAGCCGAGGGGGGGCGTCGGAAAAACTGTTTTTT. Translating gives CASRGGASEKLFF.

The CDR3 region is CASSVRGRDTEAFF. As DNA, the CDR3 is TGTGCCAGCAGCGTCAGGGGGCGCGACACTGAAGCTTTCTTT. V usage is TRBV9 and J usage is TRBJ1-1; 8 bases fit TRBD1. V trimming: 2 bases; J trimming: 3 bases; junction bases outside the gene matches: 3. Germline values: CDR1 SGDLS, CDR2 YYNGEE. This CDR3 region has 14 residues.

The chain carries TRBV4-3 and TRBJ2-3; the D gene is possibly TRBD2 (5 bases). Germline-derived CDR1 and CDR2 are LGHNA and YSLEER. The CDR3 spans 16 residues. Trimming took off 0 bases at V and 2 bases at J, with 12 bases between the two ends. The DNA of the CDR3 is TGCGCCAGCAGCCAAGATCCCAGCGGATACACAGATACGCAGTATTTT. Amino acid sequence: CASSQDPSGYTDTQYF.

This clone was picked up one time. CDR3 sequence: CASSTSGQGYEAFF. The CDR3 nucleotides read TGTGCCAGCAGCACAAGCGGACAGGGGTATGAAGCTTTCTTT. The chain combines TRBV7-8 with TRBJ1-1, with TRBD1 matching 9 bases. J lost 7 bases, V lost 5 bases, and 8 bases had no gene match. CDR3 length equals 14 residues. Germline lookup yields CDR1 SGHVS and CDR2 FQNEAQ.

The chain links TRBV10-3 to TRBJ2-7, with D possibly TRBD1 on 6 matching bases. This CDR3 region has 12 residues. From germline, CDR1 is ENHRY and CDR2 SYGVKD. The V end was cut by 3 bases, the J end by 3 bases, with 6 bases between. CDR3 DNA: TGTGCCATCAGTGACAGGGGCTACGAGCAGTACTTC. Its protein product is CAISDRGYEQYF.

The chain combines TRBV7-2 with TRBJ2-3; 8 bases agree with TRBD2. CDR3 size: 15 residues. The germline gives CDR1 SGHTA, CDR2 FQGNSA. The junction had 4 bases not matched to a gene; V was cut back by 1 base and J by 4 bases. CDR3 sequence: CASSLDGGEADTQYF. The CDR3 nucleotides read TGTGCCAGCAGCTTAGACGGGGGGGAAGCAGATACGCAGTATTTT.

The chain uses TRBV7-9 and TRBJ2-1, with 11 bases that match TRBD2. CDR3 length equals 15 residues. The germline V gene has CDR1 SEHNR and CDR2 FQNEAQ (reference sequence). V lost 4 bases to trimming and J lost 5 bases; unmatched junction nucleotides: 4. The CDR3 DNA reads as TGTGCCAGCAGCTCCACGGGACTAGCGGACAATGAGCAGTTCTTC. It encodes CASSSTGLADNEQFF.

This clone showed up just a few times. This rearrangement joins TRBV5-1 to TRBJ2-7; 9 positions agree with TRBD2. V lost 0 bases and J lost 2; bases outside the gene matches: 3. The CDR3 contains 15 residues. Germline V lookup: CDR1 SGHRS, CDR2 YFSETQ. CDR3 protein: CASSLGAGGPYEQYF. CDR3 bases: TGCGCCAGCAGCTTGGGGGCGGGGGGGCCCTACGAGCAGTACTTC.

The V call is TRBV28, the J call TRBJ1-2, with D perhaps TRBD1 (6 bases). Trimming removed 8 bases from V and 1 base from J, with 23 bases in between. The CDR3 length is 17 residues. Germline CDR1 reads MDHEN; CDR2 reads SYDVKM. The DNA for the CDR3 is TGTGCCAGCTCCCTAAGTGGGGGCAGTTTCGATAACTATGGCTACACCTTC. Amino acid sequence: CASSLSGGSFDNYGYTF.

This sequence joins TRBV4-3 and TRBJ2-5; 9 bases line up with TRBD2. Germline-derived CDR1 and CDR2 are LGHNA and YSLEER. This CDR3 spans 15 amino acids. J was trimmed by 8 bases and V by 1 base; bases with no gene match: 8. The CDR3 sequence: CASSQGSGGGVTQYF. CDR3 bases: TGCGCCAGCAGCCAAGGGAGTGGCGGGGGGGTCACCCAGTACTTC.